Here is one TCR beta chain with its context. Its specificity is unknown. This sample was taken from a study of shared clonotypes between healthy human individuals. Study-wide points: Richness estimates generally favored naive over memory subsets. Non-shared clonotypes had lower generation probabilities than those shared by all four donors.

In the study's own analysis: Junction-only immunoSEQ sequences carried no quality scores, so filtering differed. Assay: immunoSEQ multiplex PCR; the TCRdb copy retains only in-frame clones and omits some. V and J calls and clone size are those listed in that table; D and trimming were worked out from the DNA. Among about 1 million clones listed, more than 60% were seen once. The CDR3 consists of 15 residues. The germline gives CDR1 SGHNT, CDR2 YYREEE (reference sequence). The V and J ends lost 2 bases and 2 bases, in that order; junction bases with no gene match: 2. The donors, all of them Caucasian adults, lived in Nashville, Tennessee.

This chain uses TRBV5-4 with TRBJ2-3; TRBD2 agrees at 10 bases. Input material: memory CD4+ T cells sorted from blood. Documented subset: CD45RA-negative fraction. This TCR came from a young man in good health. The CDR3 loop is CASSFTSGNTDTQYF. The CDR3 DNA reads TGTGCCAGCAGCTTTACTAGCGGGAACACAGATACGCAGTATTTT.